A selection of T cell receptor beta chains follows, all from one sample in a study of T cells expressing NK-cell markers. TCRdb reworked the 5' RACE reads into one entry per CDR3 protein, no DNA. Its table records hundreds of thousands of distinct CDR3 sequences. The sample consisted of blood T cells: a sorted CD56 or NKG2C T cell subset, CD4+ or CD8+ T cells, or bulk PBMC T cells (not recorded which). These receptors were obtained from a man between 18 and 29 years old in good health. The CDR3 runs from the conserved cysteine through the conserved F or W.

CDR3 protein | J gene | V gene
CASSLRLGLDSTDTQYF | TRBJ2-3 | TRBV7-9
CASSKGDGYTEAFF | TRBJ1-1 | TRBV21-1
CASSLGPMMVDTQYF | TRBJ2-3 | TRBV7-9
CSARVWGGMSNEQFF | TRBJ2-1 | TRBV20-1
CASRASNKDTQYF | TRBJ2-3 | TRBV27
CASGKTRTSYEQYF | TRBJ2-7 | TRBV6-1
CASSLGQVVGTPNGDEQFF | TRBJ2-1 | TRBV12-3/TRBV12-4
CASSREGTGQETQYF | TRBJ2-5 | TRBV4-1
CSAQPPRRHNEQFF | TRBJ2-1 | TRBV20-1
CASSNSGTSGVYEQYF | TRBJ2-7 | TRBV19
CASSTNPGASPNTEAFF | TRBJ1-1 | TRBV5-1
CSARKQGATYNEQFF | TRBJ2-1 | TRBV20-1
CASSFRVPAPYGYTF | TRBJ1-2 | TRBV5-1
CASSSVVWDTQYF | TRBJ2-3 | TRBV12-3/TRBV12-4